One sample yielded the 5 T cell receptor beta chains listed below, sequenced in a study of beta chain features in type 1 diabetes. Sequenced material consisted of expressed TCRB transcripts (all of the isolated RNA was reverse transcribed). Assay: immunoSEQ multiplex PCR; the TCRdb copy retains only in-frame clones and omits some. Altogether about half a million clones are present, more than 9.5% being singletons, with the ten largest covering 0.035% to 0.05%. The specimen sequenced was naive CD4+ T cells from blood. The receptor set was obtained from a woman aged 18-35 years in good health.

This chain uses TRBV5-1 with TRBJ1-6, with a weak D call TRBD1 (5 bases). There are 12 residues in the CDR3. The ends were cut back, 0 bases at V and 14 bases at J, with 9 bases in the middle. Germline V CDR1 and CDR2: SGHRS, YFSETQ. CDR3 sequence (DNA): TGCGCCAGCAGCTTGGGACGAGGGGCCCTCCACTTT. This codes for CASSLGRGALHF.

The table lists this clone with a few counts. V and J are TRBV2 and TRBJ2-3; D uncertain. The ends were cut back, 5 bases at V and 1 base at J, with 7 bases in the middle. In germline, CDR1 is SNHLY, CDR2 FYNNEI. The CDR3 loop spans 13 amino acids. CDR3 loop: CASSSPRTDTQYF. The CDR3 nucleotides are TGTGCCAGCAGTTCACCGCGCACAGATACGCAGTATTTT.

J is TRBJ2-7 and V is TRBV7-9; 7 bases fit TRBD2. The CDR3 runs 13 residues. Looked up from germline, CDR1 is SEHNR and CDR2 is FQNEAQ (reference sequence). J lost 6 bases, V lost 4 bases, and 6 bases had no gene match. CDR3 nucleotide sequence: TGTGCCAGCAGCTCCTGGGGGGGACTCGAGCAGTACTTC. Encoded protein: CASSSWGGLEQYF.

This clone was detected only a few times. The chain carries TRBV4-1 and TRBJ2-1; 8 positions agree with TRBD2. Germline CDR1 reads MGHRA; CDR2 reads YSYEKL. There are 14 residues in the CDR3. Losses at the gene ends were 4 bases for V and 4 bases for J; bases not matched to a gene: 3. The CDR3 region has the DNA TGCGCCAGCAGCCGCGGACTAGCTTACAATGAGCAGTTCTTC. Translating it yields CASSRGLAYNEQFF.

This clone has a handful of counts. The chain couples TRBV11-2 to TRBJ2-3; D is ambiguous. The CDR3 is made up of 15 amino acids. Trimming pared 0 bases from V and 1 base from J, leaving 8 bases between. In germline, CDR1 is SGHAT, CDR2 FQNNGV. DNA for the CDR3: TGTGCCAGCAGCTTAGACTTGGGTGGCACAGATACGCAGTATTTT. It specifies CASSLDLGGTDTQYF.